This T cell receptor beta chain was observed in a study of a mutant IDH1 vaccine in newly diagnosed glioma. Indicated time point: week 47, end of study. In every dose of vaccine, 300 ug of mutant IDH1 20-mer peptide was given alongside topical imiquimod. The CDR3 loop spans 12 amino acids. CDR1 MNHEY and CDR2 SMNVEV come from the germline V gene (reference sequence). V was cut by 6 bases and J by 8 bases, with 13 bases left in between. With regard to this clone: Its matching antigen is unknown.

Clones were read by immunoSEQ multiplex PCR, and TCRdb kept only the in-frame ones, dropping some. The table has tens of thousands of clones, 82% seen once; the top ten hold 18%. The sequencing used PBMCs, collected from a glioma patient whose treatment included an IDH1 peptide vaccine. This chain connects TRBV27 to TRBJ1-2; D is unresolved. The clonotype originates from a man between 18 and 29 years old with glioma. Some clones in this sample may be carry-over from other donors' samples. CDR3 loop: CASRVPPWGYTF. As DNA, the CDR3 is TGTGCCAGCAGGGTCCCTCCTTGGGGCTACACCTTC.